This T cell receptor (beta chain) was captured in a study of OX40 agonist ivuxolimab in advanced cancers. Study-level findings and limits: Among the nonresponders, some also had low normalized T-cell clonal expansion.

Per the germline V gene, CDR1 is SGHVS and CDR2 is FQNEAQ. The CDR3 is 14 residues long. With regard to this clone: Its antigen is unidentified. Possible read error: a much larger clone is one base away.

This table comes from immunoSEQ multiplex PCR, and its TCRdb copy is limited to in-frame clones, with some not included. The sample has roughly 28,000 clones; about 86% are singletons. This clonotype was obtained from an adult with an advanced solid tumor such as melanoma, head and neck, liver or kidney cancer. The specimen comprised CD4+ or CD8+ T cells sorted from blood, sampled in a trial of the OX40 agonist ivuxolimab. The chain employs TRBV7-8 and TRBJ2-5; D is unclear. The DNA end favors TRBJ2-7, so the J call may be wrong. The CDR3 loop reads CASSLLSGPYEQYF. DNA of the CDR3: TGTGCCAGCAGCTTGCTCTCCGGTCCCTACGAGCAGTACTTC.